This entry describes one T cell receptor beta chain. The data stem from a study of patients and donors after allogeneic stem cell transplantation. CDR3 length: 19 residues. The ends lost 6 bases at V and 0 bases at J; junction bases unmatched: 16. TCRdb fed the RT-PCR reads into MiXCR, producing one record per CDR3 protein. The sample comprises 95,000 to 120,000 distinct CDR3 sequences, approximately 35% of which are singletons, and around 25% rests with the top ten. The sequenced sample was blood, either unsorted or a sorted T cell fraction (not recorded which). The chain uses TRBV12-3 or TRBV12-4 and TRBJ2-1, with 8 bases that match TRBD2. The sequence was obtained from a human donor who was either an allogeneic HSCT recipient or a stem cell or donor lymphocyte infusion donor (not recorded which). It is not recorded whose cells these are; they may come from a transplant donor. The CDR3 spells CASRKAGDKFLSSYNEQFF. The CDR3 nucleotides are TGTGCCAGCAGGAAAGCGGGAGACAAGTTCCTAAGCTCCTACAATGAGCAGTTCTTC.